This T cell receptor (beta chain) was sequenced during a study of T cell changes during pregnancy in multiple sclerosis. This CDR3 comprises 14 residues. The J segment lost 6 bases and the V segment lost 5 bases, leaving 7 bases of the junction unmatched. The germline CDR1 and CDR2 sequences are SGHTA and FQGNSA. This clone has just one count. Assay used: immunoSEQ multiplex PCR; TCRdb lists only in-frame clones, some missing. The table includes around 100,000 clones, 85% to 95% detected once. The sequences come from peripheral blood, collected after pregnancy. This TCR derives from a female donor with multiple sclerosis, enrolled in a pregnancy study. This chain joins TRBV7-2 and TRBJ2-3, with TRBD1 identical over 8 bases. CDR3 nucleotides: TGTGCCAGCAGCCCGGGACAGGTCCCGGATACGCAGTATTTT. Translation: CASSPGQVPDTQYF.